This entry concerns a single TCR beta chain. Data came from immunoSEQ multiplex PCR; TCRdb stores just in-frame clones and leaves some out. The sample holds fewer than 200,000 clones, 84% seen once. This CDR3 is built from 13 residues. V was shortened by 8 bases and J by 5 bases, with 15 bases between the two germline ends. CDR1 LNHDA and CDR2 SQIVND come from the germline V gene (reference sequence). These data originate in a study of blood T cell repertoires in COVID-19. The sequencing sample was made of PBMCs or T cells enriched from blood (not recorded which). This sequence was found in a man aged 45-65 years who had recovered from COVID-19. The rearrangement links TRBV19 to TRBJ1-2, with D possibly TRBD1 on 6 matching bases. CDR3 protein: CASAQGLGYGYTF. The CDR3 DNA reads TGTGCCAGTGCCCAGGGGCTGGGGTATGGCTACACCTTC.